Presented here are 3 T cell receptor beta chains from one specimen sequenced in a study of PD-L1 blockade in urothelial cancer. The time point denotes: pretreatment peripheral blood. Libraries were prepared by immunoSEQ multiplex PCR; TCRdb keeps only in-frame clonotypes and omits some of them. The table records about 45,000 clones, 88% of them present only once. Sequenced here: PBMCs, sampled around atezolizumab (anti-PD-L1) treatment. The receptors come from a donor at least 40 years old with urothelial cancer.

The chain links TRBV5-1 to TRBJ1-2, with 7 nucleotides matching TRBD1. Germline trimming cut 1 base from V and 2 bases from J; bases unmatched to any gene: 11. The CDR3 runs to 17 residues. Looked up from germline, CDR1 is SGHRS and CDR2 is YFSETQ. CDR3 nucleotide sequence: TGCGCCAGCAGCTTGAGGGGGGACCCGGGACAGAACTATGGCTACACCTTC. It yields the protein CASSLRGDPGQNYGYTF.

This chain connects TRBV25-1 to TRBJ2-2; unclear D gene. The CDR3 covers 13 residues. In germline, CDR1 is MGHDK, CDR2 SYGVNS. Trimming took 6 bases from V and 3 from J, leaving 8 bases between them. In DNA form, the CDR3 reads TGTGCCAGCAGGCGAGTATACACCGGGGAGCTGTTTTTT. This translates into CASRRVYTGELFF.

V gene TRBV6-5 combines with J gene TRBJ1-1; D not resolved. The V gene's germline CDR1 is MNHEY and CDR2 SVGAGI. V lost 1 base and J 1 base, leaving 7 bases between the germline ends. The length of the CDR3 is 14 residues. CDR3 in DNA: TGTGCCAGCAGTTACTGGGGAGAGAACACTGAAGCTTTCTTT. This gives the protein CASSYWGENTEAFF.